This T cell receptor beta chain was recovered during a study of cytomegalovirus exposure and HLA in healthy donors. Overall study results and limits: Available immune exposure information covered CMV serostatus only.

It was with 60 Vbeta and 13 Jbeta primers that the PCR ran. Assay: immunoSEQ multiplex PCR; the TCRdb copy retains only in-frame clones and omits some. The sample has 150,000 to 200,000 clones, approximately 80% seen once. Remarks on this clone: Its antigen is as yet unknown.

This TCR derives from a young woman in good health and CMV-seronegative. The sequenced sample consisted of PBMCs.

The CDR3 loop is CASSFRLGTGGNEQFF. CDR3 nucleotides: TGTGCCAGCAGCTTCCGGCTCGGGACAGGGGGCAATGAGCAGTTCTTC. This chain joins TRBV5-5 and TRBJ2-1; 11 positions agree with TRBD1. With V trimmed by 2 bases and J by 6 bases, 7 bases remained unmatched. Germline CDR1 is SGHKS and CDR2 is YYEKEE (reference sequence). This CDR3 is 16 amino acids long. Variable domain in full (rest from reference TRBV5-5 and TRBJ2-1): DAGVTQSPTHLIKTRGQQVTLRCSPISGHKSVSWYQQVLGQGPQFIFQYYEKEERGRGNFPDRFSARQFPNYSSELNVNALLLGDSALYLCASSFRLGTGGNEQFFGPGTRLTVL.